These 8 T cell receptor beta chains were all obtained from the same sample, sequenced in a study of identical twins. From the 5' RACE reads, TCRdb called clonotypes with MiXCR, one entry per CDR3 protein. The sample carries hundreds of thousands of distinct CDR3 sequences, about 7% recorded once. The same sample was also studied in work on yellow fever vaccine responses in identical twins.

Input material: memory (CD45RO+) T cells sorted from blood. The source of these receptors is a woman aged 18-30 years in good health.

This clonotype was counted between two and nine times. The rearrangement links TRBV11-2 to TRBJ2-3; D gene ambiguous. V lost 2 bases to trimming and J lost 1 base, with 19 bases between them. Germline V CDR1 and CDR2: SGHAT, FQNNGV. The CDR3 loop spans 18 amino acids. This CDR3 is CASSLHGNLVYGTDTQYF. The CDR3 DNA follows: TGTGCCAGCAGCTTACATGGGAATTTAGTTTACGGCACAGATACGCAGTATTTT.

This clonotype showed up just a few times. The V gene is TRBV9, the J gene TRBJ2-1, with 12 bases lining up with TRBD1. V lost 1 base and J lost 11; bases outside the gene matches: 19. Germline V gene data show CDR1 as SGDLS and CDR2 as YYNGEE. The CDR3 sequence is 19 residues long. CDR3 sequence: CASSVPSSAGTGGDRKQFF. The CDR3 DNA reads TGTGCCAGCAGCGTACCCTCGTCCGCCGGGACAGGGGGCGATCGGAAGCAGTTCTTC. Filled out from reference TRBV9 and TRBJ2-1, the complete variable domain reads DSGVTQTPKHLITATGQRVTLRCSPRSGDLSVYWYQQSLDQGLQFLIQYYNGEERAKGNILERFSAQQFPDLHSELNLSSLELGDSALYFCASSVPSSAGTGGDRKQFFGPGTRLTVL.

This clonotype was found a few times. The gene calls are TRBV5-8 and TRBJ2-1; D is ambiguous. The germline V gene has CDR1 SGHTS and CDR2 YDEGEE. The CDR3 covers 15 residues. The V gene lost 0 bases and the J gene lost 7 bases, with 14 bases spanning the gap. For the CDR3, the DNA is TGTGCCAGCAGCTTGGGGCTGCAGGAGTGGAATGAGCAGTTCTTC. Translated, it gives CASSLGLQEWNEQFF. Complete variable domain (other parts from reference TRBV5-8 and TRBJ2-1): EAGVTQSPTHLIKTRGQQATLRCSPISGHTSVYWYQQALGLGLQFLLWYDEGEERNRGNFPPRFSGRQFPNYSSELNVNALELEDSALYLCASSLGLQEWNEQFFGPGTRLTVL.

This clonotype has just a few counts. The V and J genes are TRBV6-1 and TRBJ1-3; tentatively, D is TRBD1 (6 bases). Germline V gene data show CDR1 as MNHNS and CDR2 as SASEGT. The V gene lost 4 bases and the J gene lost 0 bases, with 13 bases spanning the gap. The CDR3 runs to 16 residues. This chain's CDR3 is CASSARDTLSGNTIYF. The CDR3 DNA sequence: TGTGCCAGCAGTGCCCGGGACACGCTCTCTGGAAACACCATATATTTT.

This clonotype was recorded at least ten times. The gene calls are TRBV6-5 and TRBJ2-6; D perhaps matches TRBD1 (6 bases). Deletions cut 0 bases from V and 1 base from J, with 10 bases between. This CDR3 has 17 residues. Germline-derived CDR1 and CDR2 are MNHEY and SVGAGI. The CDR3 nucleotides read TGTGCCAGCAGTTACTCGGGCAGGGGATCTGGGGCCAACGTCCTGACTTTC. It specifies CASSYSGRGSGANVLTF.

This rearrangement joins TRBV29-1 to TRBJ1-4; 8 nucleotides match TRBD1. CDR1 and CDR2 from the germline V gene are SQVTM and ANQGSEA. The CDR3 is 14 residues long. With 5 bases clipped from V and 7 bases from J, the junction kept 9 bases outside the gene matches. As DNA, the CDR3 is TGCAGCGTTAATACAGGGGGGAAAGGTGAAAAACTGTTTTTT. This encodes CSVNTGGKGEKLFF.

The genes are TRBV20-1 and TRBJ1-3; D uncertain. The CDR3 has 16 amino acids. V lost 3 bases and J lost 4, with 19 bases in between. Germline CDR1 and CDR2: DFQATT and SNEGSKA (reference sequence). The CDR3, as DNA: TGCAGTGCTAGCGAGGGAATAGGTGTCCCCGGAAACACCATATATTTT. Amino acid sequence: CSASEGIGVPGNTIYF.

Many counts were recorded for this clonotype. This chain links TRBV12-3 or TRBV12-4 with TRBJ2-1, with 11 bases lining up with TRBD1. This CDR3 contains 18 residues. J gave up 1 base and V 5 bases, and 10 bases lay outside the gene matches. CDR3 sequence reads: CASSPFWGQGVSYNEQFF. The DNA of the CDR3 is TGTGCCAGCAGTCCGTTTTGGGGACAGGGGGTATCCTACAATGAGCAGTTCTTC.